Given below is one T cell receptor (beta chain) in context. Antigen unknown. The sample comes from a study of vaccination and CD4 T cells after COVID-19. At the Johns Hopkins FTIC core, DNA taken from cultured CD4+ T cells was sequenced by way of the Oncomine TCR Beta short-read assay. TCRdb ran MiXCR on the PCR reads and lists one entry per CDR3 protein. The sample lists under 20,000 distinct CDR3 sequences; roughly 70% were seen once. J gave up 5 bases and V 3 bases, and 11 bases lay outside the gene matches. The germline gives CDR1 LNHNV, CDR2 YYDKDF (reference sequence). The CDR3 runs 16 residues. Treatment: roughly 10-day PBMC culture with coronavirus spike peptide pools or control peptides (ViraFEST assay).

Input material: CD4+ T cells from blood, cultured in vitro. This receptor was obtained from a human donor who had recovered from COVID-19. This chain uses TRBV15 with TRBJ2-7; 9 bases agree with TRBD1. CDR3 amino acids: CATSRAAGQGSNEQYF. The CDR3 nucleotides are TGTGCCACCAGCAGGGCGGCGGGACAGGGATCGAACGAGCAGTACTTC.